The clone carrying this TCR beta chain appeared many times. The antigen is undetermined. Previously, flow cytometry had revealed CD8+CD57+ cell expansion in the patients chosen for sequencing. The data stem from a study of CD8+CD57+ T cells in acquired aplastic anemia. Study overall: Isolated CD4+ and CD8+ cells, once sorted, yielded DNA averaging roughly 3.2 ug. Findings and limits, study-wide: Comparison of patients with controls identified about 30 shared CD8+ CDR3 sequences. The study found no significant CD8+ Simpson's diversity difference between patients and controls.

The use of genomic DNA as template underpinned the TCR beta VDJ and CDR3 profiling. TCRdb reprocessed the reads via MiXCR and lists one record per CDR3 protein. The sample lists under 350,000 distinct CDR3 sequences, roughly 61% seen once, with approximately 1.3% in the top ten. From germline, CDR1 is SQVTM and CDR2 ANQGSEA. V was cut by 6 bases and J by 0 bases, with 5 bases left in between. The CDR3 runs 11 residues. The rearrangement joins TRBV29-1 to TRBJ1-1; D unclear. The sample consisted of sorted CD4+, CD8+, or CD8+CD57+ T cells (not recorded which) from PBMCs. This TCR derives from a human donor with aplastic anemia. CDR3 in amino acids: CSVSMNTEAFF. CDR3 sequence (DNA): TGCAGCGTAAGTATGAACACTGAAGCTTTCTTT.